This TCR beta chain was recorded in a study of shared clonotypes between healthy human individuals. Study outcomes and limitations: Specimens sampled were limited to blood, with tissue repertoires likely differing.

This clone was picked up many times. Its antigen is undetermined. V shed 6 bases, J shed 7 bases, and the junction held 10 bases outside the gene matches. This CDR3 spans 13 amino acids. Germline loops: CDR1 SGHNT, CDR2 YYREEE (reference sequence). Around 290 ng DNA, tens of thousands of T cell genomes, went into unsorted PBMC replicate PCRs. Per the authors' pipeline: Junction-only immunoSEQ sequences carried no quality scores, so filtering differed. The protocol was immunoSEQ multiplex PCR, while the TCRdb copy is restricted to in-frame clones and leaves out a portion. V, J and clone size were drawn from that table, and D and trimming were deduced from the DNA. The table has around 430,000 clones, roughly 77% seen once.

Sequencing was performed on PBMCs. This clonotype was obtained from a woman aged 40 to 50 in good health. Some clones in this sample may be carry-over from other donors' samples. The V gene is TRBV5-4, the J gene TRBJ2-7; 7 bases line up with TRBD2. CDR3 amino acids: CASTDGLAAEQYF. DNA of the CDR3: TGTGCCAGCACCGATGGGCTAGCGGCGGAGCAGTACTTC.